This T cell receptor beta chain originates from a study of spatial heterogeneity in lung cancer. The overall study: Each unique TCR and UMI combination was seen more than ten times on average in raw reads.

In regard to this clonotype: What it binds is not known.

Overall study results and limits: Expanded tumor TCRs that were ubiquitous appeared in blood more at resection than follow-up.

Time point noted: sample taken at primary tumor resection. Frozen PBMC, nontumor lung or tumor provided whole RNA, which was sequenced unsorted. Untreated early-stage non-small cell lung cancer patients, 55 to 85 in total, were the donors. Each TCR cDNA molecule bore a unique molecular identifier. TCRdb redid the calling of the 5' RACE reads with MiXCR, one entry per CDR3 protein. This repertoire shows over 10,000 distinct CDR3 sequences, 13% to 15% found once; its top ten account for around two fifths. CDR3 length: 13 amino acids. The germline V and J ends were trimmed by 5 bases and 7 bases, with 12 bases remaining between them. Per the germline V gene, CDR1 is SQVTM and CDR2 is ANQGSEA.

The source of this sequence is a male donor with early-stage non-small cell lung cancer. Material: PBMCs, obtained at surgery. This chain links TRBV29-1 with TRBJ1-6, with D possibly matching TRBD1 (6 bases). The CDR3 DNA reads TGCAGCGTTAAGGCGGACAGCAATTCACCCCTCCACTTT. This codes for CSVKADSNSPLHF.